Presented here are 9 T cell receptor beta chains from one specimen sequenced in a study of beta chain features in type 1 diabetes. Isolated RNA was reverse transcribed in full, so expressed TCRB transcripts were sequenced. Profiling relied on immunoSEQ multiplex PCR, and the TCRdb table lists in-frame clones only, not all of them. The top ten clones hold approximately 0.099% of a sample with about 620,000 clones, around a sixth of them seen once. The sequenced sample consisted of naive CD4+ T cells from blood. These receptors originate from a man between 18 and 35 years old in good health.

The chain links TRBV7-9 to TRBJ2-5; possibly TRBD1 for D (5 bases). Trimming removed 5 bases at V and 4 bases at J, with 17 bases between. The CDR3 is 15 amino acids. In germline, CDR1 is SEHNR, CDR2 FQNEAQ (reference sequence). The DNA for the CDR3 is TGTGCCAGCAGCCCGAACGGACACCTTGGAGAGACCCAGTACTTC. This codes for CASSPNGHLGETQYF.

V usage is TRBV4-2 and J usage is TRBJ1-5; unclear D gene. V lost 1 base and J 2 bases, leaving 12 bases between the germline ends. CDR1 is LGHNA and CDR2 is YNFKEQ in the germline V gene. The CDR3 has 16 residues. CDR3 protein: CASSQGGKGGNQPQHF. CDR3 coding DNA: TGTGCCAGCAGCCAAGGCGGGAAAGGCGGCAATCAGCCCCAGCATTTT.

The CDR3: CASSITGWGTDTQYF. The CDR3 DNA is TGTGCCAGCAGTATTACAGGGTGGGGGACAGATACGCAGTATTTT. This sequence joins TRBV27 and TRBJ2-3; maybe TRBD1 (6 bases). CDR3 length: 15 amino acids. CDR1 and CDR2 from the germline V gene are MNHEY and SMNVEV (reference sequence). V lost 5 bases and J 3 bases, leaving 15 bases between the germline ends.

Only a few counts were recorded for this clone. This chain uses TRBV6-7 with TRBJ2-5, with 11 positions matching TRBD2. TRBV6-7 is identified as an open reading frame with a role that is uncertain. The CDR3 has 15 residues. Trimming removed 5 bases from V and 3 bases from J; junction bases left unmatched: 5. The CDR3 nucleotides read TGTGCCAGCAGTGCTAGCGGGAGGAGGAAAGAGACCCAGTACTTC. Protein sequence: CASSASGRRKETQYF.

The chain employs TRBV5-4 and TRBJ2-7, with D tentatively TRBD1 (6 bases). Germline CDR1 SGHNT, CDR2 YYREEE (reference sequence). This CDR3 region has 13 residues. V was shortened by 4 bases and J by 2 bases, with 10 bases between the two germline ends. CDR3 bases: TGTGCCAGCAGCGCCCCAGGGGCCTACGAGCAGTACTTC. Its translation is CASSAPGAYEQYF. Complete variable domain (other parts from reference TRBV5-4 and TRBJ2-7): ETGVTQSPTHLIKTRGQQVTLRCSSQSGHNTVSWYQQALGQGPQFIFQYYREEENGRGNFPPRFSGLQFPNYSSELNVNALELDDSALYLCASSAPGAYEQYFGPGTRLTVT.

This clone was found many times. V gene TRBV7-9 combines with J gene TRBJ2-4; 9 nucleotides match TRBD1. Germline V gene lookup returns CDR1 SEHNR and CDR2 FQNEAQ (reference sequence). The CDR3 is 14 amino acids. The junction had 6 bases not matched to a gene; V was cut back by 7 bases and J by 5 bases. The CDR3 bases are TGTGCCAGCACCCTGGGACAGGGCCAAAACATTCAGTACTTC. This codes for CASTLGQGQNIQYF.

The J gene is TRBJ2-7, the V gene TRBV18, with 9 bases fitting TRBD1. Germline CDR1 KGHSH, CDR2 LQKENI. The J segment lost 0 bases and the V segment lost 6 bases, leaving 6 bases of the junction unmatched. The CDR3 totals 15 residues. CDR3 amino acids: CASSRDRASSYEQYF. The CDR3, as DNA: TGTGCCAGCTCTAGGGACAGGGCAAGCTCCTACGAGCAGTACTTC.

This clone appeared a few times. This chain links TRBV14 with TRBJ2-1; 10 nucleotides line up with TRBD2. V lost 4 bases, J lost 3 bases, and 6 bases stayed unmatched. Germline assignment: CDR1 SGHDN and CDR2 FVKESK. The CDR3 contains 16 residues. CDR3 in amino acids: CASSRRIAGGYNEQFF. The CDR3 DNA reads TGTGCCAGCAGCCGGAGGATAGCGGGAGGCTACAATGAGCAGTTCTTC.

The genes are TRBV6-1 and TRBJ2-5; unclear D gene. V dropped 6 bases and J dropped 3 bases, with 8 bases sitting between them. The CDR3 is made up of 12 amino acids. Germline V CDR1 and CDR2: MNHNS, SASEGT. The DNA for the CDR3 is TGTGCCAGCAGACCTCAGGAAGAGACCCAGTACTTC. It yields the protein CASRPQEETQYF.